The T cell receptor beta chain described here comes from a study of T cell responses to AZD1222 COVID-19 vaccine. Study-wide results and limits: Seropositive at baseline were only a handful of AZD1222 recipients. Sampled repertoires all dated from after the peak T cell response. A rise in Spike-specific TCR breadth and depth followed two AZD1222 doses.

This clone appeared a single time. Its antigen is not known. V lost 5 bases and J 8 bases, leaving 9 bases between the germline ends. The CDR3 totals 11 residues. Libraries were prepared by immunoSEQ multiplex PCR; TCRdb keeps only in-frame clonotypes and omits some of them. Of 150,000 to 200,000 clones listed, about 95% are singletons. This receptor was identified in an adult in good health. This sample comprised peripheral blood, obtained on day 0 of AZD1222 vaccination. The chain combines TRBV12-3 or TRBV12-4 with TRBJ1-1, with a weak D call TRBD1 (5 bases). The CDR3 loop reads CASSRTPEAFF. The DNA of the CDR3 is TGTGCCAGCAGTCGGACACCAGAAGCTTTCTTT.